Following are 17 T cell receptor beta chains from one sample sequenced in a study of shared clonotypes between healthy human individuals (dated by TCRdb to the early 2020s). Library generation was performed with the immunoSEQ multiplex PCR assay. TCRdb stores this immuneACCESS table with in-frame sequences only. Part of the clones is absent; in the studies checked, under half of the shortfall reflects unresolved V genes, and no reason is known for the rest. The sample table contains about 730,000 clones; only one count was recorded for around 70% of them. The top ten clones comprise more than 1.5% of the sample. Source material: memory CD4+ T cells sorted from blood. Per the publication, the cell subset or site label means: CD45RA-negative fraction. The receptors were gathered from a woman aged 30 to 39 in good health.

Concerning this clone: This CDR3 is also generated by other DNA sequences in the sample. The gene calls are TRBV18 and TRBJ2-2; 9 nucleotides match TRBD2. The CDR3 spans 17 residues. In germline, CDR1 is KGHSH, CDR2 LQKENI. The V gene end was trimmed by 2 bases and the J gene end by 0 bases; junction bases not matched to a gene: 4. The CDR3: CASSPRLAGPNTGELFF. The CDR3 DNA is TGTGCCAGCTCACCAAGGCTAGCGGGGCCGAACACCGGGGAGCTGTTTTTT. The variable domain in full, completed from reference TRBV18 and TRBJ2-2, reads NAGVMQNPRHLVRRRGQEARLRCSPMKGHSHVYWYRQLPEEGLKFMVYLQKENIIDESGMPKERFSAEFPKEGPSILRIQQVVRGDSAAYFCASSPRLAGPNTGELFFGEGSRLTVL.

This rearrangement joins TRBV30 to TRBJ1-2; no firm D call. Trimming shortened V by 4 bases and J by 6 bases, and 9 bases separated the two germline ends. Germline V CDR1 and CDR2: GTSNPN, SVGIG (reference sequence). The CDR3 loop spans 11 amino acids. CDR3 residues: CAWIVGNGYTF. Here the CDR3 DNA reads TGTGCCTGGATTGTAGGCAATGGCTACACCTTC.

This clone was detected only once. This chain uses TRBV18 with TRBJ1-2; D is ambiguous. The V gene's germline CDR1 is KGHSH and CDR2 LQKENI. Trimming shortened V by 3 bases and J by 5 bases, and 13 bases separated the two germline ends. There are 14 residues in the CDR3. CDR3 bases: TGTGCCAGCTCACCGCCGGGAGATGTATATGGCTACACCTTC. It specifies CASSPPGDVYGYTF.

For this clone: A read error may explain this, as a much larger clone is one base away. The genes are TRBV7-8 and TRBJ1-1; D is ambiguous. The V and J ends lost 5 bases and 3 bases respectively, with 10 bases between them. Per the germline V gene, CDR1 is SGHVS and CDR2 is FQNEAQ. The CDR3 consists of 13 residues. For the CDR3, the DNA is TGTGCCAGCAGCCACGGACGGGACACTGAAGCTTTCTTT. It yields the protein CASSHGRDTEAFF.

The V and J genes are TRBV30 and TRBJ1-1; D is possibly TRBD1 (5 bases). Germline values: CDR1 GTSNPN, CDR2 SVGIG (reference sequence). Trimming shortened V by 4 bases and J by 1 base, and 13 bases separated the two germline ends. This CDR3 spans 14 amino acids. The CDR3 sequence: CAWNWDFGNTEAFF. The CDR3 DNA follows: TGTGCCTGGAATTGGGACTTCGGGAACACTGAAGCTTTCTTT.

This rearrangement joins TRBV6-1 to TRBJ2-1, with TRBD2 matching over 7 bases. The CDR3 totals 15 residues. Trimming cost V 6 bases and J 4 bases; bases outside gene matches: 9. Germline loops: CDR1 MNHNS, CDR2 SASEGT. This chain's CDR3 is CASRKGGSGYNEQFF. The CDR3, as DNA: TGTGCCAGCAGGAAGGGAGGTAGCGGGTACAATGAGCAGTTCTTC.

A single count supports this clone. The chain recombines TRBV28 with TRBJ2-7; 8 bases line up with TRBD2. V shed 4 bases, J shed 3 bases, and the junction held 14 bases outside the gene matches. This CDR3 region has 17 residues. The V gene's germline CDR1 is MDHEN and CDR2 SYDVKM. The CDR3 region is CASSSPRDSGKSYEQYF. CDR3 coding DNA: TGTGCCAGCAGTTCCCCTCGGGATAGCGGGAAGAGCTACGAGCAGTACTTC.

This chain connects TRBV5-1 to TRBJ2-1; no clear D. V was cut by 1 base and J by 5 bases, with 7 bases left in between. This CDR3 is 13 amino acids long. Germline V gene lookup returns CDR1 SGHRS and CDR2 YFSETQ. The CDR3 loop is CASSLSHNNEQFF. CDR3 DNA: TGCGCCAGCAGCTTGAGCCACAACAATGAGCAGTTCTTC.

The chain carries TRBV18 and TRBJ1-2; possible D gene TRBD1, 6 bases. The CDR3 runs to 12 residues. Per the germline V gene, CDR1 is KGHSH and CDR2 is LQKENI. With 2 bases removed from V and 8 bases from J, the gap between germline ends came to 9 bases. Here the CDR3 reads CASSPSGEGYTF. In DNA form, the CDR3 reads TGTGCCAGCTCACCATCAGGGGAAGGCTACACCTTC.

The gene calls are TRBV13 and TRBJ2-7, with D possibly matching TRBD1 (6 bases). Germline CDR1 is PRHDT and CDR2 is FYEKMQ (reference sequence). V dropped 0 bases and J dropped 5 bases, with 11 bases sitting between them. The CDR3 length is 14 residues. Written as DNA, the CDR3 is TGTGCCAGCAGCTTAGGGAAACAGGGTCACGAGCAGTACTTC. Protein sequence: CASSLGKQGHEQYF.

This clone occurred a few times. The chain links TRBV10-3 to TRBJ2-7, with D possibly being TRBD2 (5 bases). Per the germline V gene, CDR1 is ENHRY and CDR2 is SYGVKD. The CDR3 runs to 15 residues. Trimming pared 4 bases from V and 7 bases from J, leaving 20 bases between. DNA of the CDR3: TGTGCCATCAGTGGGCCTCGCGGACGGGATTGGGAGCAGTACTTC. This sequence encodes CAISGPRGRDWEQYF.

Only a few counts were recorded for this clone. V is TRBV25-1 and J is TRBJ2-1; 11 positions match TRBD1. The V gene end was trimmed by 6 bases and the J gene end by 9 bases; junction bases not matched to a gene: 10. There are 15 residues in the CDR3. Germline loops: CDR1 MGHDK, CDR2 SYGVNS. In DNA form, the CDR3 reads TGTGCCAGCAGCCCCGGGACAGGGGGTACCGGTGAGCAGTTCTTC. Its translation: CASSPGTGGTGEQFF.

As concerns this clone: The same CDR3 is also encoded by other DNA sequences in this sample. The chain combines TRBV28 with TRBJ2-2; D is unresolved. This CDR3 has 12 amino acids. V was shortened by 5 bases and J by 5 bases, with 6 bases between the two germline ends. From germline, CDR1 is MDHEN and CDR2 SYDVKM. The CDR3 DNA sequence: TGTGCCAGCAGTCCAAGTACCGGGGAGCTGTTTTTT. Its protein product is CASSPSTGELFF.

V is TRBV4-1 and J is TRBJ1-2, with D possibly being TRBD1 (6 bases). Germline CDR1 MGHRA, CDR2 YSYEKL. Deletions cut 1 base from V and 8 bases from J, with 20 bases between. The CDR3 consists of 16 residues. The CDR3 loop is CASSQAEGGFATGYTF. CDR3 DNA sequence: TGCGCCAGCAGCCAAGCAGAGGGGGGCTTTGCGACGGGCTACACCTTC.

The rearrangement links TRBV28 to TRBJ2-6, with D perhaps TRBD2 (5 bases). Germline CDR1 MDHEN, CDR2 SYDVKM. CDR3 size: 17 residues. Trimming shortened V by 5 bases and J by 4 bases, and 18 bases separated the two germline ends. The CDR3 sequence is CASSGDGMEEGANVLTF. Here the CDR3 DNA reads TGTGCCAGCAGTGGAGATGGGATGGAGGAAGGGGCCAACGTCCTGACTTTC. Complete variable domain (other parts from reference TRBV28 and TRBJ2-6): DVKVTQSSRYLVKRTGEKVFLECVQDMDHENMFWYRQDPGLGLRLIYFSYDVKMKEKGDIPEGYSVSREKKERFSLILESASTNQTSMYLCASSGDGMEEGANVLTFGAGSRLTVL.

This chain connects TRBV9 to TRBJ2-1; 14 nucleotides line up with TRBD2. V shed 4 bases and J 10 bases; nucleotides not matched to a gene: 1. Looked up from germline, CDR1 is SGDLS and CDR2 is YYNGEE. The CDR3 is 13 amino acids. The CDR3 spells CASSRLAGGEQFF. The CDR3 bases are TGTGCCAGCAGCCGACTAGCGGGAGGGGAGCAGTTCTTC.

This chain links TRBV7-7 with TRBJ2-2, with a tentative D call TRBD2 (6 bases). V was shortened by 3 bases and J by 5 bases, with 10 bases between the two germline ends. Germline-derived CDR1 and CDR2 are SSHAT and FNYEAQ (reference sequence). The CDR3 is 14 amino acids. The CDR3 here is CASSLSGVTGELFF. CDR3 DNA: TGTGCCAGCAGCTTGTCGGGAGTTACCGGGGAGCTGTTTTTT.